In this sample, the clone carrying this T cell receptor beta chain turned up many times. V was cut by 6 bases and J by 5 bases, with 8 bases left in between. The CDR3 totals 12 residues. The source of the sample is a study of T cells in Graves' hyperthyroidism and ophthalmopathy. For the study at large: The initial diagnosis was the point when peripheral blood was collected, ahead of any treatment.

The CDR3 regions of TCR beta were amplified from RNA transcripts. During a first-round RT-PCR of the TCR CDR3, the HTBI primer set was used. Using its own MiXCR run on the multiplex PCR reads, TCRdb lists one record per CDR3 protein. The data show fewer than 650,000 distinct CDR3 sequences, about 15% seen once. Enrolled ophthalmopathy patients presented with a Clinical Activity Score of at least 3, a NOSPECS grade of at least 4, and disease duration under 3 months. Fresh peripheral blood, roughly 9.8 ml of it, supplied the PBMCs. The chain is built from TRBV12-3 or TRBV12-4 and TRBJ2-4; no definite D call. The clonotype was recovered from a woman between 40 and 55 years old with Graves' ophthalmopathy. The specimen sequenced was blood. The CDR3 reads CASRSDENIQYF. The CDR3 DNA reads as TGTGCCAGCAGATCGGACGAAAACATTCAGTACTTC.